This T cell receptor beta chain was observed in a study of CD4 T cells in relation to SARS-CoV-2 and coronaviruses. Naive and memory CD4+ T cell DNA was deep-sequenced without culture. Libraries were prepared by immunoSEQ multiplex PCR; TCRdb keeps only in-frame clonotypes and omits some of them. The data contain about 60,000 clones, about 94% of them singletons. The CDR3 is 16 amino acids. Germline V lookup: CDR1 LNHNV, CDR2 YYDKDF (reference sequence). V shed 0 bases and J 4 bases; nucleotides not matched to a gene: 5. A remark on this clone: Its antigen is as yet unknown.

Unexposed donor CD4+ T cells date from about 2011-2018, before the COVID-19 pandemic. Whole-study findings and limits: Crossreactive clones expanded significantly less to SARS-CoV-2 than monoreactive clones. In around 60% of donors, memory CD4+ clonotypes crossrecognized SARS-CoV-2 and at least one common cold coronavirus spike.

Sequenced: naive CD4+ T cells from PBMCs. Subset denoted: naive CD4+ T cells isolated by negative enrichment. This TCR derives from a human donor in good health. The V gene is TRBV15, the J gene TRBJ2-3; TRBD2 matches 9 bases. In DNA form, the CDR3 reads TGTGCCACCAGCAGAGATCAAGCGGGAGGATCAGATACGCAGTATTTT. Translating gives CATSRDQAGGSDTQYF.